This TCR beta chain appears in the sequencing data of a study of blood T cells in healthy people across ages (dated by TCRdb to the mid-2010s). Looking at the study overall: In model experiments, roughly one uniquely barcoded TCR beta cDNA molecule per two T cells was captured by template switching. The study measured age-related changes in TCR beta repertoire diversity using deep sequencing normalized with unique cDNA molecular identifiers. Donors were grouped into four age groups: young (average roughly 17 years), middle-aged (over 35), aged (about 60) and long-lived (around 80). To avoid experimental bias, donors of different ages were distributed randomly across sequencing lanes. Two additional independent replicas of 1 million unique cDNA reads from the same blood draw were analyzed for two donors (one aged 18 to 30 and one aged 80 or older). Beyond this particular receptor, the publication reports: A strong correlation was found between observed TCR beta diversity and the percentage of naive T cells measured by flow cytometry. Since profiling was done on bulk unsorted PBMCs, naive and antigen-experienced compartments could not be conclusively compared. Estimates of total diversity based on one million sequenced T cells were considered lower bounds and underestimates. Compared with the aged group, the long-lived group had more naive CD4+ T cells, fewer expanded clones and increased TCR diversity, a pattern suggesting age selection. As age increased, observed TCR beta diversity per million T cells dropped in a roughly linear way, and a significant reduction was already evident by age 40. Because donor CMV infection status was unknown, age-related changes in expanded clonotypes were potentially confounded.

The roughly 37 donors, aged roughly 6 to 100 years, were systemically healthy Caucasian individuals from Russia. Approximately 11 milliliters of peripheral blood were drawn from each donor into EDTA-treated Vacutainer tubes. Ficoll-Paque density-gradient centrifugation was used to isolate PBMCs, with at least 7 million obtained per sample. Trizol reagent was used to extract total RNA from the PBMCs, yielding at least 5.5 micrograms per sample. The percentages of naive CD45RAhigh/CD27high T cells were determined by flow cytometry on a PBMC aliquot from every donor. As concerns this clonotype: Which antigen it targets is not known. No quality values exist for individual bases; no much larger clone is one base distant.

The library was produced with 5' RACE. Sequencing instrument: Illumina HiSeq 2500. A second PCR of roughly 6 to 11 cycles was run with a J-beta primer mix and a sample-barcoded 5' primer. Each TCR beta cDNA molecule received a unique molecular identifier from a template-switch 5' adaptor carrying 12 random nucleotides. Each sample yielded at least 3 million CDR3-containing paired-end reads. The Mint cDNA synthesis kit, primed by a TRBC-specific oligonucleotide, was used to synthesize first-strand cDNA from all RNA. All cDNA was treated with uracil-DNA glycosylase and then went through a first 18-cycle PCR with the universal primers M1SS and BC2_uni_R. On the study's bioinformatics: For normalization, 1 million high-quality reads were randomly selected from each sample, with every read carrying a distinct molecular identifier. Reads with shared molecular identifiers were discarded instead of being binned into consensus sequences. MiTCR, with a Q25 quality threshold and the strictest error-elimination algorithm, was used for CDR3 identification, clonotype clustering and error correction. A nonparametric unseen species model with Euler transformation was used to estimate lower-bound total TCR beta diversity. TCRdb applied fastp at Q25 and MiXCR to the public reads, then kept only in-frame beta chains. CDR3 protein sequences are deduplicated, and each keeps its most common genes and DNA. These V and J calls rely on TCRdb rather than the paper's analysis. The sample table holds roughly 1,500,000 distinct CDR3 sequences, of which about 35% were seen once. In total, the top ten clones hold 11% of the sample.

Germline trimming amounts to 6 bases on V and 3 bases on J, with 8 as the count of junction bases outside the gene matches. Inclusive of the bounding cysteine and phenylalanine, the CDR3 is 15 residues long. Kept here is only the CDR3 DNA, which spans 45 bases and is read in frame from base 1. In the germline V gene (reference sequence), CDR1 corresponds to MNHNY and CDR2 to SVGAGI. This sequence originates from a woman aged 25 to 45 in good health. The sequencing sample was made of blood. The rearrangement joined TRBV6-6 to TRBJ2-3, with TRBD1 matching 8 junction bases. The CDR3 reads as follows: CASRKEDRVTDTQYF. The DNA is as follows: TGTGCCAGCAGAAAGGAGGACAGGGTGACAGATACGCAGTATTTT.